The 16 T cell receptor beta chains listed next were all sequenced from one sample in a study of naive and memory T cell subsets. The beta constant-region primer was an equimolar mix of two oligonucleotides covering TRBC1 and TRBC2. TCRdb independently ran MiXCR on the UMI-ligation and nested PCR reads; one entry per CDR3 protein. The data contain 89,000 or so distinct CDR3 sequences, about an eighth of them singletons. The source material was central memory CD4+ T cells from blood. Receptor source: a human donor in good health.

This sequence joins TRBV10-3 and TRBJ2-5; D may be TRBD1 (5 bases). With 3 bases removed from V and 5 bases from J, the gap between germline ends came to 13 bases. CDR1 ENHRY and CDR2 SYGVKD come from the germline V gene. This CDR3 is 14 amino acids long. The CDR3 spells CAISDAGNVETQYF. CDR3 nucleotides: TGTGCCATCAGTGACGCAGGGAATGTGGAGACCCAGTACTTC.

This clonotype was detected a few times. The genes are TRBV18 and TRBJ2-3; 8 bases agree with TRBD1. CDR1 KGHSH and CDR2 LQKENI come from the germline V gene. This CDR3 region has 17 residues. V lost 0 bases, J lost 3 bases, and 8 bases stayed unmatched. CDR3 DNA: TGTGCCAGCTCACCACCCATGCAACAGGGGGGAACAGATACGCAGTATTTT. Translation: CASSPPMQQGGTDTQYF.

At least ten counts were recorded for this clonotype. V gene TRBV7-9 combines with J gene TRBJ2-3; TRBD2 might be the D (6 bases). The CDR3 extends over 15 amino acids. V was trimmed by 5 bases and J by 5 bases, leaving 17 bases between them. The germline V gene has CDR1 SEHNR and CDR2 FQNEAQ (reference sequence). The CDR3, as DNA: TGTGCCAGCAGCAGATGGGAGGATCAGGGAGATACGCAGTATTTT. Its translation is CASSRWEDQGDTQYF.

This clonotype has a handful of counts. CDR3 bases: TGTGCCAGCTCACTTACGGACAGGGCGGGATCGCCCCAGCATTTT. Translated, it gives CASSLTDRAGSPQHF. The genes are TRBV18 and TRBJ1-5; 8 bases map to TRBD1. Trimming took 4 bases from V and 9 from J; bases not matched to a gene: 11. This CDR3 is built from 15 residues. Germline V CDR1 and CDR2: KGHSH, LQKENI.

The CDR3 DNA reads as TGTGCCAGTAGCCCGCATCCTCGACTAGCGGGAGATAATGAGCAGTTCTTC. Amino acid sequence: CASSPHPRLAGDNEQFF. The chain carries TRBV19 and TRBJ2-1; 12 bases line up with TRBD2. J lost 7 bases, V lost 6 bases, and 13 bases had no gene match. The germline V gene has CDR1 LNHDA and CDR2 SQIVND (reference sequence). This CDR3 contains 17 residues.

This clonotype was seen a few times. V usage is TRBV7-2 and J usage is TRBJ1-5, with a weak D call TRBD1 (5 bases). Germline CDR1 SGHTA, CDR2 FQGNSA. The CDR3 loop spans 16 amino acids. Trimming removed 1 base from V and 0 bases from J, with 10 bases in between. The CDR3 sequence: CASSLVGGTSNQPQHF. In nucleotides, the CDR3 is TGTGCCAGCAGCTTAGTGGGGGGAACTAGCAATCAGCCCCAGCATTTT.

V is TRBV5-1 and J is TRBJ2-5, with D perhaps matching TRBD2 (6 bases). CDR1 and CDR2 from the germline V gene are SGHRS and YFSETQ. CDR3 length equals 15 residues. Trimming shortened V by 0 bases and J by 5 bases, and 14 bases separated the two germline ends. The CDR3: CASSLVSSEGETQYF. The CDR3 region has the DNA TGCGCCAGCAGCTTGGTCTCTAGCGAAGGGGAGACCCAGTACTTC.

In its sample, this clonotype was seen a few times. The V and J genes are TRBV27 and TRBJ1-2, with TRBD1 matching over 9 bases. V lost 8 bases and J lost 8; bases outside the gene matches: 6. Germline V CDR1 and CDR2: MNHEY, SMNVEV (reference sequence). This CDR3 contains 12 residues. CDR3 nucleotides: TGTGCCAGCCGTACAGGGGGCGGCGGCTACACCTTC. Translation gives CASRTGGGGYTF.

The CDR3 is CASSFISGGTYEGKAFF. The CDR3 bases are TGTGCCAGCAGTTTCATTTCCGGGGGGACCTATGAAGGGAAAGCTTTCTTT. This chain joins TRBV28 and TRBJ1-1; D might be TRBD1 (5 bases). This CDR3 is 17 amino acids long. Germline V CDR1 and CDR2: MDHEN, SYDVKM. Trimming took 3 bases from V and 9 from J, leaving 26 bases between them.

This chain connects TRBV24-1 to TRBJ1-1; 7 nucleotides agree with TRBD1. With V trimmed by 2 bases and J by 1 base, 12 bases remained unmatched. The CDR3 runs 18 residues. CDR1 and CDR2 (germline): KGHDR, SFDVKD. CDR3 in amino acids: CATSDSQGNRGRNTEAFF. The CDR3, as DNA: TGTGCCACCAGTGATTCCCAGGGCAACAGGGGACGGAACACTGAAGCTTTCTTT.

This clonotype was counted between two and nine times. The CDR3 nucleotides are TGTGCCAGCAGCACAGACCCACGCGGCACAGATACGCAGTATTTT. Translated: CASSTDPRGTDTQYF. The rearrangement links TRBV11-1 to TRBJ2-3; D is unclear. The germline gives CDR1 SGHAT, CDR2 FQDESV (reference sequence). This CDR3 has 15 amino acids. V was clipped by 5 bases and J by 1 base, with 13 bases between them.

This clonotype was observed at least ten times. The V call is TRBV6-1, the J call TRBJ1-1; 8 bases are shared with TRBD1. There are 13 residues in the CDR3. Looked up from germline, CDR1 is MNHNS and CDR2 is SASEGT. Trimming at V came to 7 bases and at J to 5 bases, leaving 6 bases not matched to a gene. In nucleotides, the CDR3 is TGTGCCAGCACCAAGACAGGGGAGACTGAAGCTTTCTTT. It yields the protein CASTKTGETEAFF.

This clonotype was detected a few times. This sequence joins TRBV20-1 and TRBJ2-1; TRBD2 aligns across 8 bases. This CDR3 contains 14 residues. CDR1 is DFQATT and CDR2 is SNEGSKA in the germline V gene (reference sequence). The J segment lost 12 bases and the V segment lost 0 bases, leaving 10 bases of the junction unmatched. The CDR3 DNA reads TGCAGTGCTAGAGAGCTAGCGGGTAAATCACTGCAGTTCTTC. Translation gives CSARELAGKSLQFF.

The genes are TRBV30 and TRBJ1-4; D gene ambiguous. The CDR3 has 12 residues. CDR1 GTSNPN and CDR2 SVGIG come from the germline V gene (reference sequence). V shed 5 bases and J shed 0 bases, with 4 bases lying between them. Here the CDR3 DNA reads TGTGCCTGGGGGGCAACTAATGAAAAACTGTTTTTT. Its translation is CAWGATNEKLFF.

In its sample, this clonotype was seen a few times. V usage is TRBV7-2 and J usage is TRBJ2-3; TRBD1 matches 8 bases. Germline V gene lookup returns CDR1 SGHTA and CDR2 FQGNSA. There are 16 residues in the CDR3. J gave up 4 bases and V 1 base, and 7 bases lay outside the gene matches. CDR3 residues: CASSLGGRGRADTQYF. The CDR3, as DNA: TGTGCCAGCAGCTTAGGAGGCAGGGGGCGGGCAGATACGCAGTATTTT.

This clonotype has just a few counts. The chain uses TRBV27 and TRBJ2-7; 7 positions agree with TRBD2. Germline V CDR1 and CDR2: MNHEY, SMNVEV (reference sequence). V trimming: 2 bases; J trimming: 4 bases; junction bases outside the gene matches: 11. The CDR3 is made up of 16 amino acids. The CDR3: CASSLGRASGGYEQYF. In nucleotides, the CDR3 is TGTGCCAGCAGTTTAGGTAGGGCTAGCGGAGGATACGAGCAGTACTTC.